The present entry profiles one T cell receptor beta chain with its context. This record comes from a study of blood T cell repertoires in COVID-19. The data were produced by immunoSEQ multiplex PCR, yet TCRdb's version contains in-frame clones alone and is incomplete. The table has 200,000 or so clones, around four fifths seen once. Trimming shortened V by 3 bases and J by 5 bases, and 12 bases separated the two germline ends. This CDR3 is 13 amino acids long. In germline, CDR1 is SGHRS, CDR2 YFSETQ. The sequencing input was peripheral blood. This sequence joins TRBV5-1 and TRBJ2-7; D possibly corresponds to TRBD1 (6 bases). This TCR derives from a man aged 55-75 years with COVID-19, enrolled during active disease. CDR3 nucleotide sequence: TGCGCCAGCAGCTACAGGGAGTCCCACGAGCAGTACTTC. Residues: CASSYRESHEQYF. The whole variable domain, remainder taken from reference TRBV5-1 and TRBJ2-7, is KAGVTQTPRYLIKTRGQQVTLSCSPISGHRSVSWYQQTPGQGLQFLFEYFSETQRNKGNFPGRFSGRQFSNSRSEMNVSTLELGDSALYLCASSYRESHEQYFGPGTRLTVT.